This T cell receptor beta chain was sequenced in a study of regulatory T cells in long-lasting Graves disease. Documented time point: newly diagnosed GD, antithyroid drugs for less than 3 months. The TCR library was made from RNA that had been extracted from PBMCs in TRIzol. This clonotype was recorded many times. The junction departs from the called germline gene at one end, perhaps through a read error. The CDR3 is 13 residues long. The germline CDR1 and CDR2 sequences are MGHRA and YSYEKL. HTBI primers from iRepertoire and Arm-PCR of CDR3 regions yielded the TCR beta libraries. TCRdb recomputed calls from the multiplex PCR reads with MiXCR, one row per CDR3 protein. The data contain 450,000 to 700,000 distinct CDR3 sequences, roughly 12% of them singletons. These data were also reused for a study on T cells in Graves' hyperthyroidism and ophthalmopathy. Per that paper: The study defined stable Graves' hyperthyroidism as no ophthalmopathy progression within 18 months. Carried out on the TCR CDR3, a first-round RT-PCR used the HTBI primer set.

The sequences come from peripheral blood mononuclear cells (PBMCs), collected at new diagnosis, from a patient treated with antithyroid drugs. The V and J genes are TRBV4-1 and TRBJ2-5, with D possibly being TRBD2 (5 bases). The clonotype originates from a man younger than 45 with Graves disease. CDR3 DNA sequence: TGTGCCAGCAGCCCGTTTGAGGGAGAGACCCAGTACTTC. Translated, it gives CASSPFEGETQYF.